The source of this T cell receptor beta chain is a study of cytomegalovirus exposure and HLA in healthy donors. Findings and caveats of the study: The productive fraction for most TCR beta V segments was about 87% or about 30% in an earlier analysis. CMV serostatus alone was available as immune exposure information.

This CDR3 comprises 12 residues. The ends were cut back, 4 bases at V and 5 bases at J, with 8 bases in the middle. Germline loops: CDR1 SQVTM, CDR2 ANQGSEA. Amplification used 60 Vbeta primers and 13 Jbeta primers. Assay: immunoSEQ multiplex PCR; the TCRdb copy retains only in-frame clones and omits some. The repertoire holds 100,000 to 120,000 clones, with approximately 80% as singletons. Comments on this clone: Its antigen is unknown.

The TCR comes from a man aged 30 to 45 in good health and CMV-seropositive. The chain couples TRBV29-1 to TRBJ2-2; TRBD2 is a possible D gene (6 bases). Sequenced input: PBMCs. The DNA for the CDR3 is TGCAGCGTTGCGGGGACTACCGGGGAGCTGTTTTTT. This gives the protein CSVAGTTGELFF.